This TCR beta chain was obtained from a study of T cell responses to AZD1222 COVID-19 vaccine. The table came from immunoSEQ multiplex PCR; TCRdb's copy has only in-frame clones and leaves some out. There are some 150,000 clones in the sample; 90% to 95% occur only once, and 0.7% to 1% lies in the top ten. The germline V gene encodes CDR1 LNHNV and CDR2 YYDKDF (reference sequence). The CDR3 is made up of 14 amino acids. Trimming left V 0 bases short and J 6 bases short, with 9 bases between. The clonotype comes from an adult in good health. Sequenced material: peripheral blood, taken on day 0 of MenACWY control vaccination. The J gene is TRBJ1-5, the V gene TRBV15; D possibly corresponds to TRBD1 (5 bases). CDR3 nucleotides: TGTGCCACCAGCAGAGATTCCAGGGTTCAGCCCCAGCATTTT. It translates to CATSRDSRVQPQHF.